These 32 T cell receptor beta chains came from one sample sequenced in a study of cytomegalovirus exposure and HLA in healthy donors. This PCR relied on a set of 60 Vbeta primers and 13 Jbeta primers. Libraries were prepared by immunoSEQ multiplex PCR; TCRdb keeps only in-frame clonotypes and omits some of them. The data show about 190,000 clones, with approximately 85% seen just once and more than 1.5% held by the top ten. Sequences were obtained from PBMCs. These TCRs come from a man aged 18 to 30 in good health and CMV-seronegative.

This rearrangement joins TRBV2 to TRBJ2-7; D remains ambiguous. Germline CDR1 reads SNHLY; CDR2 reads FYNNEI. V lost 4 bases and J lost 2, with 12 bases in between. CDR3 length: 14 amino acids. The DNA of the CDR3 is TGTGCCAGCAGTGTACCTGAGGCCCCCTACGAGCAGTACTTC. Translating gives CASSVPEAPYEQYF.

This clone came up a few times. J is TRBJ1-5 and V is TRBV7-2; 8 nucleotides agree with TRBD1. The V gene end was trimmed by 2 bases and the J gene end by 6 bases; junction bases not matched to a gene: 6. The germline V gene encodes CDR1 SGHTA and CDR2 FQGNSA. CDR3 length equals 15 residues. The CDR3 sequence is CASSLMQGASQPQHF. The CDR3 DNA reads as TGTGCCAGCAGCTTAATGCAGGGGGCGAGTCAGCCCCAGCATTTT.

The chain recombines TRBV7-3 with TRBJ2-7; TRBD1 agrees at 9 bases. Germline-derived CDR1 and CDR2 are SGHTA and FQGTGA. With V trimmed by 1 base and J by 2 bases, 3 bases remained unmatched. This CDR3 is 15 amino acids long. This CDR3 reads CASSLKGQGAYEQYF. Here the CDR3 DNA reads TGTGCCAGCAGCTTAAAGGGACAGGGAGCCTACGAGCAGTACTTC. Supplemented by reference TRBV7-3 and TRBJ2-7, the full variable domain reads GAGVSQTPSNKVTEKGKYVELRCDPISGHTALYWYRQSLGQGPEFLIYFQGTGAADDSGLPNDRFFAVRPEGSVSTLKIQRTERGDSAVYLCASSLKGQGAYEQYFGPGTRLTVT.

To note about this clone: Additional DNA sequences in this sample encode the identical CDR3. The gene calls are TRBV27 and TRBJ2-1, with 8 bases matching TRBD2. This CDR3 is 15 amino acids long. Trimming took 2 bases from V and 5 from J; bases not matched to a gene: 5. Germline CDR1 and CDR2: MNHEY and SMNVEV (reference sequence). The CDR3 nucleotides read TGTGCCAGCAGTTTAGGCACTAGCGGAAACAATGAGCAGTTCTTC. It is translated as CASSLGTSGNNEQFF.

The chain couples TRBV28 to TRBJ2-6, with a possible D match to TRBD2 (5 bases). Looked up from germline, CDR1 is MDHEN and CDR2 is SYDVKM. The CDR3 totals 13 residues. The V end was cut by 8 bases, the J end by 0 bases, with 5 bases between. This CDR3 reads CASRDSGANVLTF. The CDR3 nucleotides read TGTGCCAGCCGGGACTCTGGGGCCAACGTCCTGACTTTC.

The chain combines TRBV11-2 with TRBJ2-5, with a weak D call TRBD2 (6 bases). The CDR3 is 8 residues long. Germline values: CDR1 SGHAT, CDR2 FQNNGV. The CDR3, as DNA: TGTACGGAGGGGACCCAGTACTTC. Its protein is CTEGTQYF.

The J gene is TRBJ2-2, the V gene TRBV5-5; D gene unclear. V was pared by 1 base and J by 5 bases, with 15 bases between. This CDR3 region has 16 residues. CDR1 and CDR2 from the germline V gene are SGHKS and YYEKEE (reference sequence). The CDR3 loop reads CASSLFEHKLTGELFF. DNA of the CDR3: TGTGCCAGCAGCTTGTTTGAACATAAATTAACCGGGGAGCTGTTTTTT.

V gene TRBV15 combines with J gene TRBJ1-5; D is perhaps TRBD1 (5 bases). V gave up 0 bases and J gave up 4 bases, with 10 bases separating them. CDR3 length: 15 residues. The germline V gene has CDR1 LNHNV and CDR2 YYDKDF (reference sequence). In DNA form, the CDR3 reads TGTGCCACCAGCAGAGATCGGGGGATTAATCAGCCCCAGCATTTT. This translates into CATSRDRGINQPQHF.

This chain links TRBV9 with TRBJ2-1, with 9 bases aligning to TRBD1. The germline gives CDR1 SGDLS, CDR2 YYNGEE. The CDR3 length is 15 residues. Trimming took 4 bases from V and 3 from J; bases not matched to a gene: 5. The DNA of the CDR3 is TGTGCCAGCAGCTTGACAGGGGGTGTCTACAATGAGCAGTTCTTC. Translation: CASSLTGGVYNEQFF.

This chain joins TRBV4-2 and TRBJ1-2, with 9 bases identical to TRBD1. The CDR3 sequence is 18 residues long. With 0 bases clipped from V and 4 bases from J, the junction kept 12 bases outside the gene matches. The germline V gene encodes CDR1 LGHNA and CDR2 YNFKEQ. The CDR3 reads CASSQESHNRGRGYGYTF. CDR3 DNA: TGTGCCAGCAGCCAAGAGTCGCATAACAGGGGGCGCGGCTATGGCTACACCTTC.

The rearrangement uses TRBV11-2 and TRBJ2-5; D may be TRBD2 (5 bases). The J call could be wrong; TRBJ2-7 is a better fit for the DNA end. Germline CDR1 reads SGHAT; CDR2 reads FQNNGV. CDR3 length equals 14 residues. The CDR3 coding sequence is TGTGCCAGCAGCGTCGCCCGGGAATCCTACGAGCAGTACTTC. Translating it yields CASSVARESYEQYF.

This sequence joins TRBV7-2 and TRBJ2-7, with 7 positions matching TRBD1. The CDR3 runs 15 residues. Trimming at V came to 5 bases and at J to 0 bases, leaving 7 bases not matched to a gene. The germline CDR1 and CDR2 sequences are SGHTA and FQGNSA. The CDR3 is CASSPTQGRSYEQYF. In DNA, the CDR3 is TGTGCCAGCAGCCCGACACAGGGGCGCTCCTACGAGCAGTACTTC.

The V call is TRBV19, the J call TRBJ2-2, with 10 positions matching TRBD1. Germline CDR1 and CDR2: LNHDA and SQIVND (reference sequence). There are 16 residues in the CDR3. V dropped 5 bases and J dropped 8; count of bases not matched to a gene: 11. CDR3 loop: CASSPQRRQGAGELFF. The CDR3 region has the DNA TGTGCCAGTAGTCCCCAGCGAAGACAGGGGGCAGGGGAGCTGTTTTTT.

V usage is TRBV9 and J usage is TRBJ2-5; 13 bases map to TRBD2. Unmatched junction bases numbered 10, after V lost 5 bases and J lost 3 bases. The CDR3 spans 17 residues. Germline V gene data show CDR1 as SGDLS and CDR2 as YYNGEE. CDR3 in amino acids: CASSTTSGGLTEETQYF. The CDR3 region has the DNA TGTGCCAGCAGTACGACTAGCGGGGGGCTAACCGAAGAGACCCAGTACTTC.

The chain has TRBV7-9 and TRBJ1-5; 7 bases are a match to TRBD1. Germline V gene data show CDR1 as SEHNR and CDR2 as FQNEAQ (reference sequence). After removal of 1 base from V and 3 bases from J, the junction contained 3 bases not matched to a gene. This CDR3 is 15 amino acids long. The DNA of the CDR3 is TGTGCCAGCAGCTTAGGGACAGGAGTCAATCAGCCCCAGCATTTT. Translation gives CASSLGTGVNQPQHF.

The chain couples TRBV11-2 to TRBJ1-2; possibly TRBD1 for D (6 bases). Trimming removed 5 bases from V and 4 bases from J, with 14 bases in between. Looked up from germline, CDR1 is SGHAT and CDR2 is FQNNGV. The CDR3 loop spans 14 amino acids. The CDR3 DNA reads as TGTGCCAGCAGCCTTCCCCGGACAGTCTATGGCTACACCTTC. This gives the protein CASSLPRTVYGYTF. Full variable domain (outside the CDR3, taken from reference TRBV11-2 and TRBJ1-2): EAGVAQSPRYKIIEKRQSVAFWCNPISGHATLYWYQQILGQGPKLLIQFQNNGVVDDSQLPKDRFSAERLKGVDSTLKIQPAKLEDSAVYLCASSLPRTVYGYTFGSGTRLTVV.

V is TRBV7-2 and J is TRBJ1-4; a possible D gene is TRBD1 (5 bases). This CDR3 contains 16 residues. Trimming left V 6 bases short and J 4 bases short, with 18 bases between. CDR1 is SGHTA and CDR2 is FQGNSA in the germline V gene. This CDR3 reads CASSPPGGGNNEKLFF. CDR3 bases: TGTGCCAGCAGTCCGCCCGGCGGGGGGAATAATGAAAAACTGTTTTTT. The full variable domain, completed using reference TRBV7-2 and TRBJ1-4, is GAGVSQSPSNKVTEKGKDVELRCDPISGHTALYWYRQSLGQGLEFLIYFQGNSAPDKSGLPSDRFSAERTGGSVSTLTIQRTQQEDSAVYLCASSPPGGGNNEKLFFGSGTQLSVL.

The CDR3, as DNA: TGTGCCAGCAGCTTGGGCAGAGACCGCGAGCAGTACTTC. It codes for CASSLGRDREQYF. The rearrangement uses TRBV7-8 and TRBJ2-7, with no clear D. Trimming shortened V by 3 bases and J by 6 bases, and 12 bases separated the two germline ends. Looked up from germline, CDR1 is SGHVS and CDR2 is FQNEAQ. The CDR3 covers 13 residues.

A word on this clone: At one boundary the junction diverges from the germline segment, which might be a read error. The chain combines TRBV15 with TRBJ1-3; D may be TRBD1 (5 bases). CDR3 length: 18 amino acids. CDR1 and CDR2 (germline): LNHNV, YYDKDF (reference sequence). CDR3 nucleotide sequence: TGTGCCACCAGCCGAGAAATTGACAGAAGTTGGTCTGGAAACACCATATATTTT. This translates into CATSREIDRSWSGNTIYF.

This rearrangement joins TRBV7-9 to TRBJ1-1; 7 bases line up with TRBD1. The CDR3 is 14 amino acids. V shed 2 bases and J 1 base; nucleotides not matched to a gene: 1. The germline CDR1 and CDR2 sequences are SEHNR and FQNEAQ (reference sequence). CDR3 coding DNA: TGTGCCAGCAGCTTAACAGGGGCGAACACTGAAGCTTTCTTT. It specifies CASSLTGANTEAFF.

DNA for the CDR3: TGTGCCAGCAGCTTAGGACAGGCACGCTCTGGAAACACCATATATTTT. It specifies CASSLGQARSGNTIYF. J is TRBJ1-3 and V is TRBV11-2; D perhaps matches TRBD1 (6 bases). The length of the CDR3 is 16 residues. Looked up from germline, CDR1 is SGHAT and CDR2 is FQNNGV. The V end was cut by 1 base, the J end by 0 bases, with 10 bases between.

CDR3: CASSQGYPTRGYGYTF. The CDR3 DNA reads as TGCGCCAGCAGCCAGGGTTATCCCACTCGCGGCTATGGCTACACCTTC. V and J are TRBV4-1 and TRBJ1-2; the D is unclear. This CDR3 comprises 16 residues. V was shortened by 3 bases and J by 4 bases, with 18 bases between the two germline ends. The germline CDR1 and CDR2 sequences are MGHRA and YSYEKL.

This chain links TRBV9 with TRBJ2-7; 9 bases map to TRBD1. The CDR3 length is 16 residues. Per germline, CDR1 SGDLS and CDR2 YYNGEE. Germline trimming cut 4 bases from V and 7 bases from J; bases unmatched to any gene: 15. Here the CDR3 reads CASSPNPGTGSNEQYF. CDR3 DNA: TGTGCCAGCAGCCCCAACCCCGGGACAGGGTCCAATGAGCAGTACTTC. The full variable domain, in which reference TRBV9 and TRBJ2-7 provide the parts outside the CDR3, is DSGVTQTPKHLITATGQRVTLRCSPRSGDLSVYWYQQSLDQGLQFLIQYYNGEERAKGNILERFSAQQFPDLHSELNLSSLELGDSALYFCASSPNPGTGSNEQYFGPGTRLTVT.

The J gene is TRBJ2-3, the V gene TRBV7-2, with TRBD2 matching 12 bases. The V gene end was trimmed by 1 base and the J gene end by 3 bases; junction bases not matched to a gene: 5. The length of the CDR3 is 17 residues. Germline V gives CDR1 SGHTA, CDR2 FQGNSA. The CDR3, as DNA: TGTGCCAGCAGCTTAGGACTAGCGGGAGTTTGGACAGATACGCAGTATTTT. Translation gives CASSLGLAGVWTDTQYF.

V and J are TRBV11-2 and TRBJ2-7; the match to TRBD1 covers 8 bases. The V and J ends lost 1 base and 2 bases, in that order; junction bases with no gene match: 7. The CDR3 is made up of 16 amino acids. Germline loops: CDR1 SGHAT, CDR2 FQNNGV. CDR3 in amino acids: CASSLVPRDRPYEQYF. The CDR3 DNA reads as TGTGCCAGCAGCTTAGTTCCTCGGGACAGGCCCTACGAGCAGTACTTC.

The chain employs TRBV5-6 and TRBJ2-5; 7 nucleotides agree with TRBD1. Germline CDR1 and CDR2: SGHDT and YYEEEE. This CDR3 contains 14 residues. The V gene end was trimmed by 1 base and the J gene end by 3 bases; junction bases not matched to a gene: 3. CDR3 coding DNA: TGTGCCAGCAGCTTGTGGGGGACAGAAGAGACCCAGTACTTC. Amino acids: CASSLWGTEETQYF.

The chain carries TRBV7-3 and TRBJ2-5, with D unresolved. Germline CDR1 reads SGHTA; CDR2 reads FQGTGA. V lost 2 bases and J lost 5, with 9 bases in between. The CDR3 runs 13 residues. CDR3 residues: CASSLGARETQYF. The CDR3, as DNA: TGTGCCAGCAGCTTAGGAGCGAGGGAGACCCAGTACTTC.

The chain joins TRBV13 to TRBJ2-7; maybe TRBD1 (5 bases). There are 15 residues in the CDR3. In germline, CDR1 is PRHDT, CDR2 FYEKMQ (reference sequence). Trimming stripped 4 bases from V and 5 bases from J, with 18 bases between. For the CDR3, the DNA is TGTGCCAGCAGCTGGTCCCAGCAGGGTTCCCACGAGCAGTACTTC. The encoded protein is CASSWSQQGSHEQYF.

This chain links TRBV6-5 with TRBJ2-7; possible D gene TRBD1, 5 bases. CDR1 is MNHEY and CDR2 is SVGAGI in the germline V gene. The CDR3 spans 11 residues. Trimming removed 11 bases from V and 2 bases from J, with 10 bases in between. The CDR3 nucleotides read TGTGCCGTACAGGCAACCTACGAGCAGTACTTC. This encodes CAVQATYEQYF.

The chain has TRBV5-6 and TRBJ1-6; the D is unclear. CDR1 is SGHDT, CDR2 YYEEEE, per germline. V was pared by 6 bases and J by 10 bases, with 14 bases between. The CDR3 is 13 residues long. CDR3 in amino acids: CASTREEGSPLHF. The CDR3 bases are TGTGCCAGCACCCGGGAGGAGGGATCACCCCTCCACTTT.

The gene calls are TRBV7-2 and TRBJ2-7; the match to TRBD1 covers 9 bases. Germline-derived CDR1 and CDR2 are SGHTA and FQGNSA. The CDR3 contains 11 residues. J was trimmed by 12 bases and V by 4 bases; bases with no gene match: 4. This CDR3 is CASSWDRESYF. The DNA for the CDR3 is TGTGCCAGCAGCTGGGACAGGGAGTCGTACTTC. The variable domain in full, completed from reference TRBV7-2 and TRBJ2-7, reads GAGVSQSPSNKVTEKGKDVELRCDPISGHTALYWYRQSLGQGLEFLIYFQGNSAPDKSGLPSDRFSAERTGGSVSTLTIQRTQQEDSAVYLCASSWDRESYFGPGTRLTVT.

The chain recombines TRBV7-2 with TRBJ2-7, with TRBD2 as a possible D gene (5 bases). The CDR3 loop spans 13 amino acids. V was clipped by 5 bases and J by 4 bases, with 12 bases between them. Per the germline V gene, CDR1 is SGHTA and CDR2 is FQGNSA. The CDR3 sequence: CASSPLRAYEQYF. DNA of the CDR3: TGTGCCAGCAGCCCCCTGCGGGCGTACGAGCAGTACTTC.